The clone carrying this TCR beta chain showed up just a few times. From the 5' RACE reads, TCRdb called clonotypes with MiXCR, one entry per CDR3 protein. Of about 48,000 distinct CDR3 sequences listed, around 13% are singletons. This CDR3 region has 16 residues. The data are from a study of early T cells in non-severe SARS-CoV-2 infection. This clonotype was sampled from an adult who was a healthcare worker with PCR-confirmed SARS-CoV-2 infection or an uninfected control (not recorded which). The chain combines TRBV21-1 with TRBJ2-1; TRBD2, the D gene given by the table, was not confirmed from the DNA. TRBV21-1 is noted as a pseudogene. Source material: whole blood. DNA for the CDR3: TGTGCCAGCAGCAAAGTCGGACTAGCGGGATGCAATGAGCAGTTCTTC. Protein: CASSKVGLAGCNEQFF.